This T cell receptor beta chain comes out of a study of blood T cell repertoires in COVID-19. In the study overall: COVID-19 samples collected from the United States, Italy and Spain covered acute and convalescent phases. T cells, B-cell-depleted T cells, or PBMCs supplied cDNA or gDNA.

The CDR3 extends over 14 amino acids. Per the germline V gene, CDR1 is SGHDT and CDR2 is YYEEEE. Trimming removed 1 base from V and 6 bases from J, with 10 bases in between. Source study methods: Reference gene primer amplification gave nucleated cell count estimates. Here immunoSEQ multiplex PCR was the method, and the copy in TCRdb shows in-frame clones only, minus some. Clone size and V and J calls were adopted from that table, with D and trimming inferred from the DNA. The sample lists a few hundred thousand clones, approximately 90% seen once, with 3.6% in the top ten. Sequences were obtained from peripheral blood. This TCR came from a man younger than 30 with active or convalescent COVID-19. The rearrangement joins TRBV5-6 to TRBJ1-4; maybe TRBD1 (5 bases). In DNA, the CDR3 is TGTGCCAGCAGCTTGCAGGGTAGATATGAAAAACTGTTTTTT. As protein: CASSLQGRYEKLFF.